This TCR beta chain came from a study of identifying expanded T cells in peripheral blood. TCRdb keeps only in-frame clones here, not all; method: immunoSEQ multiplex PCR. The sample carries tens of thousands of clones, 80% to 90% recorded once. No infections or other immune events were documented during collection. Points on this clone: No antigen is known for it.

Whole-study findings and limits: Clone count variance between roughly 2-week samples rose with total template count.

The sample was blood. The sequence was collected from a person between 18 and 70 years old in good health.

This CDR3 is CASSYSIQGNEQYF. The CDR3 bases are TGTGCCAGCAGTTACTCAATACAGGGAAACGAGCAGTACTTC. J is TRBJ2-7 and V is TRBV6-6, with D possibly matching TRBD1 (6 bases). The CDR3 length is 14 residues. Trimming stripped 0 bases from V and 5 bases from J, with 11 bases between. Germline CDR1 MNHNY, CDR2 SVGAGI (reference sequence).